The following is a T cell receptor beta chain sequence with its context. The CDR3 spans 13 residues. Germline values: CDR1 DFQATT, CDR2 SNEGSKA (reference sequence). V lost 5 bases, J lost 4 bases, and 6 bases stayed unmatched. These data come from a study of patients and donors after allogeneic stem cell transplantation. TCRdb reprocessed the RT-PCR reads via MiXCR and lists one record per CDR3 protein. The data contain about a million distinct CDR3 sequences, roughly 18% of them singletons. The origin of this receptor is a human donor who was either an allogeneic HSCT recipient or a stem cell or donor lymphocyte infusion donor (not recorded which). It is not recorded whose cells these are; they may come from a transplant donor. The genes are TRBV20-1 and TRBJ2-7, with TRBD1 identical over 9 bases. The sample was blood, either unsorted or a sorted T cell fraction (not recorded which). The CDR3 region is CSAGTGSRYEQYF. Here the CDR3 DNA reads TGCAGTGCTGGGACAGGGTCCCGTTACGAGCAGTACTTC.